This TCR beta chain came from a study of blood T cells in healthy people across ages. Unmatched junction bases numbered 6, after V lost 6 bases and J lost 4 bases. Germline CDR1 reads SNHLY; CDR2 reads FYNNEI. The CDR3 has 14 residues. With a J-beta primer mix and a sample-barcoded 5' primer, a second PCR ran about 6 to 11 cycles. TCRdb passed the 5' RACE reads through MiXCR, listing each CDR3 protein once. In the table there are about 1.8 million distinct CDR3 sequences, around half of which are singletons. Study conclusions and caveats: Changes seen in expanded clonotypes were possibly confounded by donor CMV status left unknown. Aged donors had fewer naive CD4+ cells and lower diversity than long-lived donors.

For this clonotype: Its antigen is undetermined.

Sequencing was performed on blood. The rearrangement uses TRBV2 and TRBJ2-5; TRBD2 matches 9 bases. The sequence derives from a woman aged 35 to 49 in good health. CDR3 in DNA: TGTGCCAGCAGGGTAGGCGGGGGGGCAGAGACCCAGTACTTC. Translating gives CASRVGGGAETQYF.